This TCR beta chain derives from a study of OX40 agonist ivuxolimab in advanced cancers. Study-wide points: Some patients who did not respond also had low normalized T-cell clonal expansion.

Trimming pared 0 bases from V and 1 base from J, leaving 12 bases between. There are 16 residues in the CDR3. From germline, CDR1 is SGDLS and CDR2 YYNGEE. On this clone: Its matching antigen is unknown.

It was autoimmune disease history or systemic immunosuppression that excluded patients. Sequencing was performed with immunoSEQ multiplex PCR; in TCRdb, only in-frame clones are kept and a portion is missing. The sample shows tens of thousands of clones, about 90% of them seen only once. The rearrangement uses TRBV9 and TRBJ2-3; maybe TRBD2 (7 bases). The sequence was obtained from an adult with an advanced solid tumor such as melanoma, head and neck, liver or kidney cancer. The source material was CD4+ or CD8+ T cells sorted from blood, sampled in a trial of the OX40 agonist ivuxolimab. Here the CDR3 reads CASSVVTGGGTDTQYF. The DNA of the CDR3 is TGTGCCAGCAGCGTAGTTACGGGGGGCGGCACAGATACGCAGTATTTT.